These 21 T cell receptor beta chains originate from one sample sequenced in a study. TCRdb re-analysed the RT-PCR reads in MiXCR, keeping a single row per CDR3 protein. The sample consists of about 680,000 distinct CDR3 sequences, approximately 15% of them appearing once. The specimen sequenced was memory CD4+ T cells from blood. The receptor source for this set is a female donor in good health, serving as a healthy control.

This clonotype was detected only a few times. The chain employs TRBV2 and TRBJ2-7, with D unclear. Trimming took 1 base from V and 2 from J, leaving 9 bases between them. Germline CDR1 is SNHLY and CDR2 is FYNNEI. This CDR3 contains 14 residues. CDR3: CASSEEHGAYEQYF. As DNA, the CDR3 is TGTGCCAGCAGTGAAGAACACGGAGCCTACGAGCAGTACTTC.

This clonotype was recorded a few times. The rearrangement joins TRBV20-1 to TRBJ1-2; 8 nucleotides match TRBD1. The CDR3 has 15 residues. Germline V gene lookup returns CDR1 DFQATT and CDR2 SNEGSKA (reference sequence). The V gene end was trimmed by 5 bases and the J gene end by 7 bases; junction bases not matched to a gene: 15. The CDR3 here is CSAYSTDRELVGYTF. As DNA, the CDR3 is TGCAGTGCTTACTCAACGGACAGGGAGCTAGTTGGCTACACCTTC.

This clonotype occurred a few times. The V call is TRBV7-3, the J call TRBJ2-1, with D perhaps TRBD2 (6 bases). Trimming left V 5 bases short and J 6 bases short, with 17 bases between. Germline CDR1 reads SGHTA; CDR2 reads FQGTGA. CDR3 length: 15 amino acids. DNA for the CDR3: TGTGCCAGCAGCCGGGGGACCTACAGGTCCAATGAGCAGTTCTTC. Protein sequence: CASSRGTYRSNEQFF.

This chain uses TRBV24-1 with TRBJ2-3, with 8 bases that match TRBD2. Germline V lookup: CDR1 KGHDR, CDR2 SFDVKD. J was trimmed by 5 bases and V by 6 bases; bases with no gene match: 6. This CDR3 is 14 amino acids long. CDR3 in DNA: TGTGCCACCAGTCCCGGGAGGGGGTTAGATACGCAGTATTTT. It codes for CATSPGRGLDTQYF.

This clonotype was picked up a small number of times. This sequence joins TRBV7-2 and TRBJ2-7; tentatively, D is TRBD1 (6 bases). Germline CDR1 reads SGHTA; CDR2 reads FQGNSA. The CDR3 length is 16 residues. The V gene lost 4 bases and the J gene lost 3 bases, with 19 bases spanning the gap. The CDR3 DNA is TGTGCCAGCAGCTCCTTCGGCTGGGCAGGGGACTACGAGCAGTACTTC. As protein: CASSSFGWAGDYEQYF.

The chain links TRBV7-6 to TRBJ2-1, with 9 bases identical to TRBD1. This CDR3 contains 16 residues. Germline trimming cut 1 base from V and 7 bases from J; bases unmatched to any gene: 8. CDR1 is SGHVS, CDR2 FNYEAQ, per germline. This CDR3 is CASSLVTGQGRNEQFF. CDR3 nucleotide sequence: TGTGCCAGCAGCTTAGTTACGGGACAGGGTAGGAATGAGCAGTTCTTC.

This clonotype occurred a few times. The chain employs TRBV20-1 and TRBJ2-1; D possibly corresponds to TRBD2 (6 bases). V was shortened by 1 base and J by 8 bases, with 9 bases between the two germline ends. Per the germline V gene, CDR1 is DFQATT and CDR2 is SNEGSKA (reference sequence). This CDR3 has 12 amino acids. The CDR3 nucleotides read TGCAGTGCTAGAGTTTCGGGAGATGAGCAGTTCTTC. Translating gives CSARVSGDEQFF.

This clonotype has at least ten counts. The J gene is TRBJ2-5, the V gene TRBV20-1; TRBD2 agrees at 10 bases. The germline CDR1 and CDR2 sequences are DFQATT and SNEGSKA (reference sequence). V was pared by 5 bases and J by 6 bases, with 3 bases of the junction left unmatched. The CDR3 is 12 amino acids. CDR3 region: CSAASGGQTQYF. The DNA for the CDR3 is TGCAGTGCTGCTAGCGGGGGCCAGACCCAGTACTTC.

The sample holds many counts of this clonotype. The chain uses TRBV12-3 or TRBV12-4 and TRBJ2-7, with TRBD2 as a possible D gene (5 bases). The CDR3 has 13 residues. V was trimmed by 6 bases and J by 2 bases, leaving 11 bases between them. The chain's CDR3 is CASRLGRAYEQYF. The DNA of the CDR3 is TGTGCCAGCAGACTAGGTAGAGCCTACGAGCAGTACTTC.

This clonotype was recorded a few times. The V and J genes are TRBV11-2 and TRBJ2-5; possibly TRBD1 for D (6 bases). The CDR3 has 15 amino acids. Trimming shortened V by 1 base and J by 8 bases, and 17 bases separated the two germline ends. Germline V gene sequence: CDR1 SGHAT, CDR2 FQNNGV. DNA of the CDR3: TGTGCCAGCAGCTTAGTGTCAGGGGCCCCGAGCACCCAGTACTTC. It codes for CASSLVSGAPSTQYF. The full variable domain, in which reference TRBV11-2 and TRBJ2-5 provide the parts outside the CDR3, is EAGVAQSPRYKIIEKRQSVAFWCNPISGHATLYWYQQILGQGPKLLIQFQNNGVVDDSQLPKDRFSAERLKGVDSTLKIQPAKLEDSAVYLCASSLVSGAPSTQYFGPGTRLLVL.

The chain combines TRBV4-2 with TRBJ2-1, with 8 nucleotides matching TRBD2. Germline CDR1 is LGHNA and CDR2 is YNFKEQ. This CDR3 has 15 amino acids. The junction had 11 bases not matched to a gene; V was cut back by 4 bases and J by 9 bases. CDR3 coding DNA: TGTGCCAGCAGCCGGGGTGAAGCGGGAGCACGTGAGCAGTTCTTC. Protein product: CASSRGEAGAREQFF.

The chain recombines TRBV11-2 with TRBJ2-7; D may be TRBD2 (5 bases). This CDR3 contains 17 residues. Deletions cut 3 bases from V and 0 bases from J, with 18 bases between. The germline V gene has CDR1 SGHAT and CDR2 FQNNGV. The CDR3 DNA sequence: TGTGCCAGCAGCTTGGAGGTCGGGCGGCCAATCTCCTACGAGCAGTACTTC. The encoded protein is CASSLEVGRPISYEQYF. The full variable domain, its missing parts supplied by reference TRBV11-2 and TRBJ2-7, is EAGVAQSPRYKIIEKRQSVAFWCNPISGHATLYWYQQILGQGPKLLIQFQNNGVVDDSQLPKDRFSAERLKGVDSTLKIQPAKLEDSAVYLCASSLEVGRPISYEQYFGPGTRLTVT.

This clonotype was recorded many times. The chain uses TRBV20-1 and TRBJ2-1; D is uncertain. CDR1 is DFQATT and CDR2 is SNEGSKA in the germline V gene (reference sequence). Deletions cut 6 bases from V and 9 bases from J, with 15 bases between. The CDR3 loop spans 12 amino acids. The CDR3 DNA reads TGCAGTGCGGGTCGAGGAAGGCCTGAGCAGTTCTTC. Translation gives CSAGRGRPEQFF.

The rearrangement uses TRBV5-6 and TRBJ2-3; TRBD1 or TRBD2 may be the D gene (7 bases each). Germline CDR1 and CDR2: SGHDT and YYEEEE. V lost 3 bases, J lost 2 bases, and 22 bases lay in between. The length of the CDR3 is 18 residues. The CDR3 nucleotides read TGTGCCAGCAGCTCCCCAAACAGGGAGGGACAGATCACAGATACGCAGTATTTT. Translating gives CASSSPNREGQITDTQYF.

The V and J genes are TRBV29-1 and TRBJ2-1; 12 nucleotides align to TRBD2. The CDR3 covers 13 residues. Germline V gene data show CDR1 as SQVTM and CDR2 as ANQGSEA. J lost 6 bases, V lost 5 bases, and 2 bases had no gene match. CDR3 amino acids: CSVTSGGPNEQFF. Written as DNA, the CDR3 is TGCAGCGTTACTAGCGGGGGGCCCAATGAGCAGTTCTTC.

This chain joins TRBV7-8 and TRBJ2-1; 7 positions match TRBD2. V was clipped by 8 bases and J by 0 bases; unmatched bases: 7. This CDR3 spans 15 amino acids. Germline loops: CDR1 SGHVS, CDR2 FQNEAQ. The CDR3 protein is CASGGRDPSYNEQFF. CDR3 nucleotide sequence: TGTGCCAGCGGTGGGAGGGATCCCTCCTACAATGAGCAGTTCTTC.

The CDR3 loop is CASSHALKAFSYEQYF. The CDR3 bases are TGTGCCAGCAGCCACGCCCTGAAGGCTTTCTCCTACGAGCAGTACTTC. This chain links TRBV6-2 or TRBV6-3 with TRBJ2-7; D gene unclear. Germline CDR1 MNHEY, CDR2 SVGEGT. Between the trimmed V and J ends, which lost 6 bases and 0 bases, there was a span of 18 bases. The CDR3 has 16 amino acids.

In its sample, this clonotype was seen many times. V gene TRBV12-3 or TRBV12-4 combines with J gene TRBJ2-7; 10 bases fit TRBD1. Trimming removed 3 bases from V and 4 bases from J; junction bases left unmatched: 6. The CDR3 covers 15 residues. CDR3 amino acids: CASSFGQGDRYEQYF. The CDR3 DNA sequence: TGTGCCAGCAGTTTTGGACAGGGGGACCGGTACGAGCAGTACTTC.

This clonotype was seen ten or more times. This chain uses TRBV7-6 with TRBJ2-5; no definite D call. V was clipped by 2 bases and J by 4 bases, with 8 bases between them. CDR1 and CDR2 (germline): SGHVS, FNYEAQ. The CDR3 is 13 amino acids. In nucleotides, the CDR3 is TGTGCCAGCAGCTTAAGCAGGAGAGAGACCCAGTACTTC. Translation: CASSLSRRETQYF.

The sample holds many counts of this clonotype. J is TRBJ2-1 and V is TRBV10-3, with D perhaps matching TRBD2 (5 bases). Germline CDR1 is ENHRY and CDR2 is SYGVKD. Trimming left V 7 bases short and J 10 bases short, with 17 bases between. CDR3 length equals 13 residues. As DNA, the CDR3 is TGTGCCATCACCGCGGACCGGGAAGGGGAGCAGTTCTTC. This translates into CAITADREGEQFF.

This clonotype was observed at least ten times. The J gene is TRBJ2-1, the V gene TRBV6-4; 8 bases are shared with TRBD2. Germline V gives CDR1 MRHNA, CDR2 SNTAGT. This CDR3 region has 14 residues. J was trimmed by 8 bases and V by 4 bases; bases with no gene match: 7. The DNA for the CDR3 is TGTGCCAGCAGTGGAAGAGCGGGAGAGGATGAGCAGTTCTTC. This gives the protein CASSGRAGEDEQFF.